The T cell receptor beta chain described here comes from a study of T cells in Graves' hyperthyroidism and ophthalmopathy. Researchers took RNA transcripts and amplified the TCR beta CDR3 regions from them. The HTBI set primed first-round TCR CDR3 RT-PCR. TCRdb processed the multiplex PCR reads anew with MiXCR; each CDR3 protein has one entry. The repertoire holds about 690,000 distinct CDR3 sequences, with approximately 15% as singletons. Orbital computed tomography, thyroid ultrasound, serum thyroxine and TRAb, and clinical symptoms together informed the diagnoses. Germline CDR1 is SGHTS and CDR2 is YDEGEE. The V gene lost 6 bases and the J gene lost 0 bases, with 10 bases spanning the gap. CDR3 length: 15 residues. Study-level points and caveats: Ophthalmopathy, which appeared later, was predicted by the model a median about 6 months before onset. Within blood appeared most thyroid clonotypes that had expanded above 0.001.

Regarding this clonotype: Its antigen is currently unknown.

This clonotype originated in a man between 50 and 59 years old with Graves' hyperthyroidism. The V call is TRBV5-8, the J call TRBJ2-6; D might be TRBD1 or TRBD2, each matching 5 bases. The sample comprised blood. The CDR3 reads CASTRGTSGANVLTF. The DNA of the CDR3 is TGTGCCAGCACCCGGGGCACCTCTGGGGCCAACGTCCTGACTTTC.